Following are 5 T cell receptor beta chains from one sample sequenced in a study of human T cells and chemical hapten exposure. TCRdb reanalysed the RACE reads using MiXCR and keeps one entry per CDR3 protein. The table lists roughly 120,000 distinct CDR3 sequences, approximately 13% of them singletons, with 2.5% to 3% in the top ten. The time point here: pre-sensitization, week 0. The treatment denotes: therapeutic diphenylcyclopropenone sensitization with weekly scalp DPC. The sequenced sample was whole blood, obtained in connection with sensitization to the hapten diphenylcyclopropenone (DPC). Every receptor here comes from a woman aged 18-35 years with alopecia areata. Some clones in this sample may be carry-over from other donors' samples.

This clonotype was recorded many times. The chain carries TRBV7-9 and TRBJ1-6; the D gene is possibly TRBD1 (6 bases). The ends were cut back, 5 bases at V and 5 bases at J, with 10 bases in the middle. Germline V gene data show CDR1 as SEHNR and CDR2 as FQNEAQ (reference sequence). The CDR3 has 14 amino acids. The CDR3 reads CASSRGTNNSPLHF. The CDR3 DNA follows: TGTGCCAGCAGCCGCGGGACAAATAATTCACCCCTCCACTTT.

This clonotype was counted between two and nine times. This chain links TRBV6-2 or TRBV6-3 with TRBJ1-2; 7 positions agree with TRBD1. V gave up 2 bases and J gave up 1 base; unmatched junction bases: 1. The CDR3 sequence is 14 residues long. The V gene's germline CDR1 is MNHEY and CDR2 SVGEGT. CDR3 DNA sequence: TGTGCCAGCAGTTACGACAGGGATAACTATGGCTACACCTTC. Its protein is CASSYDRDNYGYTF.

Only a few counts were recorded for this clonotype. The CDR3 here is CSVQTDREAKNIQYF. DNA of the CDR3: TGCAGCGTTCAAACTGACAGGGAAGCCAAAAACATTCAGTACTTC. The V and J genes are TRBV29-1 and TRBJ2-4, with 7 bases that match TRBD1. This CDR3 spans 15 amino acids. Losses at the gene ends were 5 bases for V and 0 bases for J; bases not matched to a gene: 7. CDR1 is SQVTM, CDR2 ANQGSEA, per germline.

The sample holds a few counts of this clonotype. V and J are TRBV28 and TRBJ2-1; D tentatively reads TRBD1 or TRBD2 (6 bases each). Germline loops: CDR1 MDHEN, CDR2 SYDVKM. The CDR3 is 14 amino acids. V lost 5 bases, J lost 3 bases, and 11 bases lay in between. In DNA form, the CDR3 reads TGTGCCAGCAGTCGAGGGGGGAACTACAATGAGCAGTTCTTC. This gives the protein CASSRGGNYNEQFF.

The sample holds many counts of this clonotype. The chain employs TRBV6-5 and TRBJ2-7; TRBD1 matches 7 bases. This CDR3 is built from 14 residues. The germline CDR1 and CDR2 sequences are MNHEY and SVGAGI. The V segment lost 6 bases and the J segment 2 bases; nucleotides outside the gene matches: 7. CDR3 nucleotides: TGTGCCAGCAGAACTACTAGGGGGCCCTACGAGCAGTACTTC. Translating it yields CASRTTRGPYEQYF.